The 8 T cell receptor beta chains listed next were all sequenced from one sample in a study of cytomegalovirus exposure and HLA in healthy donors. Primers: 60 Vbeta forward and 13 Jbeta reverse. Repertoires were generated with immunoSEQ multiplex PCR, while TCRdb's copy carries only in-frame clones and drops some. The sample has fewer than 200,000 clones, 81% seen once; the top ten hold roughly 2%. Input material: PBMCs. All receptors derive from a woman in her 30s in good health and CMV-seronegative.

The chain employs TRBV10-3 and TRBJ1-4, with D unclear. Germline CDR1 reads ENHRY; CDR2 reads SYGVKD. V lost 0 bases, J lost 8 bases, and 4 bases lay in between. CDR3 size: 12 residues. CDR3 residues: CAISESGEKLFF. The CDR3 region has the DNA TGTGCCATCAGTGAGTCGGGCGAAAAACTGTTTTTT.

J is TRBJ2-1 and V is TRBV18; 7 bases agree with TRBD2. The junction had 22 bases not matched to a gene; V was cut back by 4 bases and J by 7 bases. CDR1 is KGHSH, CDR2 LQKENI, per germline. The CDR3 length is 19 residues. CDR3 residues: CASSLGLEYRKHLGNEQFF. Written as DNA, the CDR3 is TGTGCCAGCTCACTTGGACTAGAGTATAGAAAACATCTGGGGAATGAGCAGTTCTTC.

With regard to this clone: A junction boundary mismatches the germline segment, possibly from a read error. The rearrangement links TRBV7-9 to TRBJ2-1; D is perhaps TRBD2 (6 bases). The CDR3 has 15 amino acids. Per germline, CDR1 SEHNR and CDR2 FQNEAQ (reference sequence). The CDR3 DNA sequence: TGTTCCAGCAGCTTTACCGGAGGGCTCTACAATGAGCAGTTCTTC. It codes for CSSSFTGGLYNEQFF.

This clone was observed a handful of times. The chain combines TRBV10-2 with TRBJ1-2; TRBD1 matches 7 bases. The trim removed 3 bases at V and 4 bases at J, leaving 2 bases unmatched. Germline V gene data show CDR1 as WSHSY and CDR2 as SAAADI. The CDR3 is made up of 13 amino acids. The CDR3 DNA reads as TGCGCCAGCAGTGAACAGGGGTCCTATGGCTACACCTTC. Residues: CASSEQGSYGYTF.

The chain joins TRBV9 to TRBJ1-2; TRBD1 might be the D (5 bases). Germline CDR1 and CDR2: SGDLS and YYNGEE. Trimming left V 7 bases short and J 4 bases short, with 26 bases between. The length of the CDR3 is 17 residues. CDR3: CASSWDFSPINGYGYTF. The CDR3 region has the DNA TGTGCCAGCTCGTGGGACTTTTCACCCATTAACGGCTATGGCTACACCTTC.

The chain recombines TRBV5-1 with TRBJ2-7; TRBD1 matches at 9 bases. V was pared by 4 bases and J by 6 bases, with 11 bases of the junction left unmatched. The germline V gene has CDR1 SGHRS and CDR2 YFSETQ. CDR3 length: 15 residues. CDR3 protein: CASSDSGTGWREQYF. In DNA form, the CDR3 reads TGCGCCAGCAGCGACTCAGGGACAGGGTGGCGCGAGCAGTACTTC.

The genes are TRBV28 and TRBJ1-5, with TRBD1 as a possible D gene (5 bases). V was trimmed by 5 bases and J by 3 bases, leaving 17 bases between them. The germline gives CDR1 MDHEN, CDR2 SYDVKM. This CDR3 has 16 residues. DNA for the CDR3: TGTGCCAGCAGTCGAGGCAGGGTGGTTAACAATCAGCCCCAGCATTTT. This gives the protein CASSRGRVVNNQPQHF.

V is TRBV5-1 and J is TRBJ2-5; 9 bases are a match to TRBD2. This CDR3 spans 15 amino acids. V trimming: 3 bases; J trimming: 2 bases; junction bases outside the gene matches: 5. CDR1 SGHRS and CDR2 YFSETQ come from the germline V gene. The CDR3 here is CASSSGLALQETQYF. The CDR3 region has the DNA TGCGCCAGCAGCTCGGGACTAGCTTTACAAGAGACCCAGTACTTC. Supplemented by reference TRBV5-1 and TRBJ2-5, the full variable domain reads KAGVTQTPRYLIKTRGQQVTLSCSPISGHRSVSWYQQTPGQGLQFLFEYFSETQRNKGNFPGRFSGRQFSNSRSEMNVSTLELGDSALYLCASSSGLALQETQYFGPGTRLLVL.